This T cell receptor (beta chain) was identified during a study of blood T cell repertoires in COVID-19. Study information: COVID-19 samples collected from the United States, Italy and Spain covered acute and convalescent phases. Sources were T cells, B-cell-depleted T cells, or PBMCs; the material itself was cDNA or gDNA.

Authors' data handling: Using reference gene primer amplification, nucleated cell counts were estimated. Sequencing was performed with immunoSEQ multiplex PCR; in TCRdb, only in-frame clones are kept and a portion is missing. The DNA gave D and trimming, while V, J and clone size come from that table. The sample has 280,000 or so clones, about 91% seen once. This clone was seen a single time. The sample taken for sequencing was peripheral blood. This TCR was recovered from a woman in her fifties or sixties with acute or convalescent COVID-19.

The CDR3 here is CASSQEPKREREQFF. The DNA of the CDR3 is TGTGCCAGCAGCCAAGAGCCTAAGCGGGAGAGGGAGCAGTTCTTC. The chain joins TRBV3-1 (or the pseudogene TRBV3-2) to TRBJ2-1; TRBD2 agrees at 8 bases. The CDR3 length is 15 residues. Looked up from germline, CDR1 is LGHDT and CDR2 is YNNKEL (reference sequence). The V and J ends lost 0 bases and 10 bases, in that order; junction bases with no gene match: 8.